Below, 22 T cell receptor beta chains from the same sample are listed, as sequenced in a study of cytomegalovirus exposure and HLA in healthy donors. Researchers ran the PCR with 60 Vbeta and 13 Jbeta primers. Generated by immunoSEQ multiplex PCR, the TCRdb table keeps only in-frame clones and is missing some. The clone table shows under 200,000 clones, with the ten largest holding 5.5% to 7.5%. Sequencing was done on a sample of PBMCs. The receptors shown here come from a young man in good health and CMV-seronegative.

For the CDR3, the DNA is TGTGCCAGCAGTTACTCGGAGCGGGGCACTGAAGCTTTCTTT. Protein product: CASSYSERGTEAFF. The chain links TRBV6-6 to TRBJ1-1, with unresolved D. Trimming shortened V by 0 bases and J by 4 bases, and 9 bases separated the two germline ends. This CDR3 spans 14 amino acids. Germline loops: CDR1 MNHNY, CDR2 SVGAGI (reference sequence).

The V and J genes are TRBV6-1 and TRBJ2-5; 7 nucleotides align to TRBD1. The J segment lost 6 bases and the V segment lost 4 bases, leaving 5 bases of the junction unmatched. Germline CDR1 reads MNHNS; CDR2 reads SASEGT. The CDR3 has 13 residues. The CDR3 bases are TGTGCCAGCAGTGCTTCAGGGGGACAGACCCAGTACTTC. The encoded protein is CASSASGGQTQYF.

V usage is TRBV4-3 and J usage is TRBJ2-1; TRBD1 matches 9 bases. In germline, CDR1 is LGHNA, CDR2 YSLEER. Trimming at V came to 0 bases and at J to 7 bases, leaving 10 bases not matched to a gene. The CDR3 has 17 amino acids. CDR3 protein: CASSQDAGTGRYNEQFF. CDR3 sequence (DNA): TGCGCCAGCAGCCAAGATGCTGGGACAGGGAGGTATAATGAGCAGTTCTTC.

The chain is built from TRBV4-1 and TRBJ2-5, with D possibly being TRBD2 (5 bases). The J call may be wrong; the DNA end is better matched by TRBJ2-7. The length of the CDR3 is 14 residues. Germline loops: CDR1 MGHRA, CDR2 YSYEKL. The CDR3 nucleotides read TGCGCCAGCAGCCAAGGATACCTACTAGGCGAGCAGTACTTC. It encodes CASSQGYLLGEQYF.

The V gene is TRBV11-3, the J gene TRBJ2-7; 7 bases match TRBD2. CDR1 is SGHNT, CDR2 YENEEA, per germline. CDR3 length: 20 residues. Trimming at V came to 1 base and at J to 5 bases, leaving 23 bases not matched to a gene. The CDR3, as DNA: TGTGCCAGCAGCTTAGCCCCGCACACATCGGGGGGTTTAGGGTCTGACGAGCAGTACTTC. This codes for CASSLAPHTSGGLGSDEQYF.

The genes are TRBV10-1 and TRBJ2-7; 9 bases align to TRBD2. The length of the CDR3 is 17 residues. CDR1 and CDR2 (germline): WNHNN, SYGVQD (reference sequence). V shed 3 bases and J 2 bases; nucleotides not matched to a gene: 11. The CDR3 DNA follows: TGCGCCAGCAGTGATTCAGTAGCGGGAGCGCCCGCCTACGAGCAGTACTTC. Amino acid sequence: CASSDSVAGAPAYEQYF.

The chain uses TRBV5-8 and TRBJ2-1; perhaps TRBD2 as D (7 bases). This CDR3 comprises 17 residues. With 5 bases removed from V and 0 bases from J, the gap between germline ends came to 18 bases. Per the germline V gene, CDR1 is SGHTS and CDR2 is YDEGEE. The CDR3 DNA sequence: TGTGCCAGCAGGGGAGGGTCCGGGGGCAGCTCCTACAATGAGCAGTTCTTC. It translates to CASRGGSGGSSYNEQFF.

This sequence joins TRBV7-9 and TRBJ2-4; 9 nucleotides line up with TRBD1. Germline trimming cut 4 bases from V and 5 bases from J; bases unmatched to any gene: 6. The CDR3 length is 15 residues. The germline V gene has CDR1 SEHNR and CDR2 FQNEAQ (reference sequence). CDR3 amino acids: CASSSRQGEENIQYF. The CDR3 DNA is TGTGCCAGCAGCTCCCGACAGGGGGAGGAAAACATTCAGTACTTC.

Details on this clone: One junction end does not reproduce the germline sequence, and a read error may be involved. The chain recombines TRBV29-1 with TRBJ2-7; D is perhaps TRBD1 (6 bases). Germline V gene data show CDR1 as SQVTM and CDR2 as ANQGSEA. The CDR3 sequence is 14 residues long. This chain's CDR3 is CSVGRTAKTYGQYF. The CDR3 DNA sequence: TGCAGCGTTGGCCGGACAGCGAAAACCTACGGGCAGTACTTC.

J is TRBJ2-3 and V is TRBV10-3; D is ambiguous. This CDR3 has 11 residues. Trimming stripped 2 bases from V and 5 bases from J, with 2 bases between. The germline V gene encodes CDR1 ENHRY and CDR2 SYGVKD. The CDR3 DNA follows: TGTGCCATCAGTGAGCTAGATACGCAGTATTTT. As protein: CAISELDTQYF.

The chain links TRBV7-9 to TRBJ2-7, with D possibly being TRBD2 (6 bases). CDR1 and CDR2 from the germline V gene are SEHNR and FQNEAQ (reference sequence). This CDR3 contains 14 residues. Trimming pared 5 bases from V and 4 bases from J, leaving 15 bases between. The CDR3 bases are TGTGCCAGCAGCCCTATAGCGGCTCTTTACGAGCAGTACTTC. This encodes CASSPIAALYEQYF. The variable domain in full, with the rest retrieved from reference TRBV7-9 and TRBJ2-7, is DTGVSQNPRHKITKRGQNVTFRCDPISEHNRLYWYRQTLGQGPEFLTYFQNEAQLEKSRLLSDRFSAERPKGSFSTLEIQRTEQGDSAMYLCASSPIAALYEQYFGPGTRLTVT.

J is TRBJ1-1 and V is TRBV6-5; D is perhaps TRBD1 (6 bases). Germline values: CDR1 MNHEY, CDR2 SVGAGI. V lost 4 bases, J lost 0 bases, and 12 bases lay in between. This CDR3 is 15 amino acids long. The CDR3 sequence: CASSSRTDLNTEAFF. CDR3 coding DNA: TGTGCCAGCAGTTCCCGGACAGATTTGAACACTGAAGCTTTCTTT.

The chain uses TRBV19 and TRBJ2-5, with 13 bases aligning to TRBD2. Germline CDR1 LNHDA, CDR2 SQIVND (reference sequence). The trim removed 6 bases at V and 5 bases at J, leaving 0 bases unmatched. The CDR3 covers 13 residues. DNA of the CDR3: TGTGCCAGTAGACTAGCGGGAGGGGAGACCCAGTACTTC. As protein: CASRLAGGETQYF.

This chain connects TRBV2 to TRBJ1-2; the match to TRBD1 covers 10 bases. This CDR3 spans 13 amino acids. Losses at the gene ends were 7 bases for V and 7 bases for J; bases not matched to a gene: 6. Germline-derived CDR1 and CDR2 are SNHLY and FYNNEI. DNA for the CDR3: TGTGCCAGCAAGGAGGACAGGGGGTTTGGCTACACCTTC. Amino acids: CASKEDRGFGYTF.

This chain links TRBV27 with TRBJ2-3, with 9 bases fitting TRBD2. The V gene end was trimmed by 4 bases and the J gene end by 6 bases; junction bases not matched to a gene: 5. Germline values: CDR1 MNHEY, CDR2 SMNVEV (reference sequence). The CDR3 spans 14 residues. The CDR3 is CASSSGLALDTQYF. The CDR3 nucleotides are TGTGCCAGCAGTTCTGGACTAGCGCTTGATACGCAGTATTTT.

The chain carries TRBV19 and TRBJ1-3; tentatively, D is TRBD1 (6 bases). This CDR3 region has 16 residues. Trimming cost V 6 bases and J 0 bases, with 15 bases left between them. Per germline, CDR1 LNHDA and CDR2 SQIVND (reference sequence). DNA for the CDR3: TGTGCCAGTAGCACCCGGGACACCGACTCTGGAAACACCATATATTTT. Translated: CASSTRDTDSGNTIYF. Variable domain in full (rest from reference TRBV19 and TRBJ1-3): DGGITQSPKYLFRKEGQNVTLSCEQNLNHDAMYWYRQDPGQGLRLIYYSQIVNDFQKGDIAEGYSVSREKKESFPLTVTSAQKNPTAFYLCASSTRDTDSGNTIYFGEGSWLTVV.

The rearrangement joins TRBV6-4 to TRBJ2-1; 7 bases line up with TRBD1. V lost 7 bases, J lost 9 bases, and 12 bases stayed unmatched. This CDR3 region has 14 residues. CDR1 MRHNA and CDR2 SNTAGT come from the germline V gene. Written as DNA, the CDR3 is TGTGCCAGCACCCAGAGACAGGGACGGTCTGAGCAGTTCTTC. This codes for CASTQRQGRSEQFF.

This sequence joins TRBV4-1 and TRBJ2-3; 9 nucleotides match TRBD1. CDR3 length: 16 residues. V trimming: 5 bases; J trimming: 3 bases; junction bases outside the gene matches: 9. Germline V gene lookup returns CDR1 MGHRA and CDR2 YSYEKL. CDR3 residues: CASSFRTGAVTDTQYF. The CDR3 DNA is TGCGCCAGCAGCTTCCGGACAGGGGCGGTGACAGATACGCAGTATTTT.

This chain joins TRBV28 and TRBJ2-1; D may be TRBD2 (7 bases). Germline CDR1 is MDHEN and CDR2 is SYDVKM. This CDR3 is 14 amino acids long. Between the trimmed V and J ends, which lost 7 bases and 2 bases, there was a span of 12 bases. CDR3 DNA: TGTGCCAGCACCCCCGGGGGGCCCTACAATGAGCAGTTCTTC. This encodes CASTPGGPYNEQFF.

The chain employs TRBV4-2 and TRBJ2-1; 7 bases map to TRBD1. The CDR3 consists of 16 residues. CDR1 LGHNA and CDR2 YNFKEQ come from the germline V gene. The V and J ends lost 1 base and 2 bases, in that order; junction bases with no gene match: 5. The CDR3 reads CASSQAGQGAYNEQFF. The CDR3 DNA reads TGTGCCAGCAGCCAAGCCGGTCAGGGGGCCTACAATGAGCAGTTCTTC.

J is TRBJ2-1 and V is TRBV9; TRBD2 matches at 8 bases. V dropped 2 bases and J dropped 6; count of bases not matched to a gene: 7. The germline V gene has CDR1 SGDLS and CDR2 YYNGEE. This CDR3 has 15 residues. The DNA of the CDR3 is TGTGCCAGCAGCGTCCGCTCGGGGGGGGGCAATGAGCAGTTCTTC. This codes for CASSVRSGGGNEQFF.

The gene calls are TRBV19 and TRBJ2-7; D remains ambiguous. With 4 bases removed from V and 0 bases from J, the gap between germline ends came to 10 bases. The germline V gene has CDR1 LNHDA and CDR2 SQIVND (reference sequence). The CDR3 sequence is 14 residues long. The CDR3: CASSRARSSYEQYF. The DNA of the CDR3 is TGTGCCAGTAGTAGGGCGAGAAGCTCCTACGAGCAGTACTTC.